This record covers a single TCR beta chain. No antigen is known for it. The sample holds no much larger clone one base away, and base qualities are not on file. Single viable CD3+CD4+CD8-CD45RO+ cells were sorted as memory CD4+ T cells on a FACSAria II. To determine CMV serostatus, a Roche Elecsys assay was used that detects serum IgG against CMV pp150, pp28, p38 and p52. Once the samples were thawed, total CD4+ T cells were enriched through positive selection using CD4 magnetic microbeads. The samples came from a separate study whose specific focus was interrogating the CD4+ T cell memory repertoire. Following standard operating procedures, peripheral blood mononuclear cells were isolated and cryopreserved, while serum was kept at -80 degrees C. The staining relied on CD3-PerCP (BW264/56), CD4-APC (RPA-T4), CD45RO-PE (UCHT1) and CD8-Pacific Orange (3B5) antibodies, and Sytox blue was used to exclude non-viable cells.

From the cysteine through the phenylalanine, the CDR3 covers 14 amino acids. Kept here is only the CDR3 DNA, which spans 42 bases and is read in frame from base 1. This sample is drawn from a study of memory CD4+ T cells and cytomegalovirus serostatus (dated by TCRdb to between 2017 and 2020). About the study as a whole: A total of about 33 healthy Belgian adults, of whom 9 were CMV seropositive and about 25 were CMV seronegative, were included in the cohort. The study sequenced CD4+ memory TCRbeta repertoires of a Belgian cohort with known cytomegalovirus serostatus to replicate a published TCR-based CMV serostatus classifier.

The Quick-DNA Microprep Kit was used to extract genomic DNA from the sorted cells. Amplification of TCRbeta DNA was done with the immunoSEQ hsTCRbeta kit, following the protocol from the manufacturer. TCRbeta libraries were sequenced on an Illumina MiSeq instrument. Per the authors' processing: Once out-of-frame sequences had been removed, about 2,000,000 distinct TCRbeta sequences were left, which works out to an average of roughly 64,000 per individual. Each individual was scored by the count of over 150 previously reported CMV-associated TCRbeta sequences and the total productive distinct TCRbeta count. A beta-binomial model was reimplemented in Python, and scikit-learn random forests with default parameters were trained on US cohort data. On the Belgian cohort, classifier performance was reported as the median AUC, along with percentile confidence intervals, across 10,000 bootstrap iterations. TCRdb re-hosts the immuneACCESS table, in-frame sequences only. Its copies lack some clones; in the studies checked, an unresolved V gene accounts for under half of them, and the cause for the rest is not known. The D gene and trimming were derived from the DNA, and the V and J assignments and clone size from that table. The sample table contains tens of thousands of clones; only one count was recorded for 78% of them. The top ten clonotypes cover 0.77% of the sample.

Study-wide findings and limitations: On the Belgian cohort, the classifier built on the original framework reached a median bootstrapped AUC of about 0.95, with a 95% CI of 0.76-1.00. CMV serostatus prediction reached a median bootstrapped AUC of roughly 0.95 with the original framework and around 0.91 with a US-trained random forest. Among the roughly 160 previously reported CMV-associated TCRbeta sequences, about 71 showed up in the CD4+ memory repertoires, with each one found in between one and five individuals. Only CD4+CD45RO+ memory cells were sequenced, unlike the original study, which covered naive and memory CD4+ and CD8+ populations. Results were interpreted as suggesting that the CMV-associated TCR signature is largely present in the CD4+ memory repertoire.

The sequencing input was memory CD4+ T cells from blood. This receptor was taken from an adult in good health and CMV-seronegative. The V and J segments used are TRBV21-1 and TRBJ2-7. TRBV21-1 is deemed a pseudogene. Here the CDR3 is given as CASSRKRGLYEQYF. The sequenced DNA is TGTGCCAGCAGCCGCAAACGGGGGCTCTACGAGCAGTACTTC.